This T cell receptor beta chain appears in the sequencing data of a study of vaccination effects on CD4 cells after COVID-19 (dated by TCRdb to 2021 to 2024). Background on the whole study: Each participant got two doses of an mRNA SARS-CoV-2 vaccine, either BNT162b2 or mRNA-1273. SARS-CoV-2 spike-specific CD4+ TCR repertoires from before and after mRNA vaccination were compared in COVID-19 convalescent patients and in infection-naive vaccine recipients. The full study included over 8 COVID-19 convalescent patients and a handful of SARS-CoV-2-naive healthy vaccine recipients. The Oncomine TCR Beta short-read assay on an Illumina iSeq 100 was used to sequence cultures from other donors in the study.

The library was built by means of the immunoSEQ multiplex PCR assay. TCR beta CDR3 sequencing was performed on DNA from the cultured, isolated CD4+ T cells. Processing in the source paper ran as follows. Non-productive TCR sequences were discarded, and reads were trimmed to the CDR3 region, with only CDR3s of 7 or more amino acids retained. Antigen-specific clonotypes were identified using the MANAFEST web app by comparison of expansion in peptide wells against reference cultures. Positive clones required FDR<0.05 expansion versus reference and all other wells, odds ratio above 5, and frequency above 0.1% in two replicate wells. Clonotypes significantly expanded in SARS-CoV-2 spike wells and in at least one common cold coronavirus spike condition were defined as cross-reactive. Levenshtein distance calculated with the stringdist R package was used to assess CDR3 similarity, and unrooted trees were constructed with ape in R 3.6.1. TCRdb stores this immuneACCESS table with in-frame sequences only. Part of the clones is absent; in the studies checked, under half of the shortfall reflects unresolved V genes, and no reason is known for the rest. V, J and clone size were drawn from that table, and D and trimming were deduced from the DNA. A total of 35,000 to 45,000 clones appear in this sample, under 70% of them only once. The ten largest clones capture about 15% of the sample.

Per the germline V gene (reference sequence), LGHDT is the CDR1 and YNNKEL is the CDR2. The CDR3 spans 13 residues, from the cysteine through the phenylalanine. CDR3 DNA is the only sequence kept; it has 39 bases, read in frame from the first base. V is clipped by 3 bases and J by 5 bases, and the sequence between their germline boundaries is 5 bases long. Broader findings and caveats from the paper: In healthy vaccine recipients, vaccine-induced clones were almost all SARS-CoV-2 mono-reactive, with only 1 of 255 cross-reactive with common cold coronaviruses. At late post-vaccination timepoints, both infection-induced and vaccine-induced clones showed marked clonal contraction, consistent with waning T cell responses. The study was limited by a small number of convalescent patients, and early post-infection timepoints were lacking.

Turning to this clone: Its antigen is still unknown. Per-base qualities were not stored, and no clone one base away is much larger.

In the ViraFEST assay, PBMC were stimulated with viral peptide pools, and antigen-specific CD4+ T cell clonotypes were then identified by expansion using TCR sequencing. After approximately eleven days of culture, CD4+ T cells were isolated with the EasySep CD4+ T cell isolation kit. Healthy vaccine recipients had no prior SARS-CoV-2 infection, confirmed by negative nucleocapsid antibodies before and after vaccination. Fewer than 2.5 million PBMC per well were cultured in IMDM with about 4.5% human AB serum, 10 IU/ml IL-2 and gentamicin, plus 10 ug/ml peptides. Half of the culture medium was replaced with fresh IL-2-containing medium on days 3 and 7. Unless noted otherwise, every peptide stimulation condition was grown in triplicate wells. Using Ficoll-Paque Plus gradient centrifugation, PBMC were separated from whole blood and then either used fresh or cryopreserved at -140C. Overlapping peptide pools spanned the spike proteins of SARS-CoV-2 and the common cold coronaviruses HCoV-NL63, HCoV-OC43 and HCoV-229E. Genomic DNA was extracted from cultured CD4+ T cells with the QIAamp micro DNA kit.

The source of this sequence is a human donor who received a COVID-19 vaccine. The source was CD4+ T cells from PBMCs cultured with HCoV-OC43 spike peptides, collected before COVID-19 vaccination. The cell subset or site label of this sample denotes: HCoV-OC43 spike overlapping peptide pool stimulation. The receptor chain draws on TRBV3-1 (or the pseudogene TRBV3-2) and TRBJ1-6, with the identity of the D gene unclear. This receptor has the CDR3 CASSQENNSPLHF. Here is the DNA: TGTGCCAGCAGCCAGGAAAATAATTCACCCCTCCACTTT.